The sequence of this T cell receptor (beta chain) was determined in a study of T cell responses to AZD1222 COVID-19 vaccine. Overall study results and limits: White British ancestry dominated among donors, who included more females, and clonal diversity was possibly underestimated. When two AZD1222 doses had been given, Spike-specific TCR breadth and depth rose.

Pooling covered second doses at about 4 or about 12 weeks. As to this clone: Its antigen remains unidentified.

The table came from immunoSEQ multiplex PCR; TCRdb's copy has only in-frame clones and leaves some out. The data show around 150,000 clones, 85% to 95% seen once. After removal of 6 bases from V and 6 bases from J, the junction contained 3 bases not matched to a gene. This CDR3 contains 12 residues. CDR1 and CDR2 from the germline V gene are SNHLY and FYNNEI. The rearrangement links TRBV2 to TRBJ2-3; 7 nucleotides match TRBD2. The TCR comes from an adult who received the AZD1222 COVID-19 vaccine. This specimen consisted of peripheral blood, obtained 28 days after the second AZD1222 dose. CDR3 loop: CASRAGRDTQYF. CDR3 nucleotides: TGTGCCAGCAGGGCCGGGAGGGATACGCAGTATTTT.